The T cell receptor beta chain under discussion was sequenced for a study of blood T cell repertoires in COVID-19. In the study overall: From the United States, Italy and Spain came samples of acute and convalescent COVID-19. From T cells, B-cell-depleted T cells, or PBMCs came the material, which was cDNA or gDNA.

Seattle-derived patients entered the study during active infection and were followed longitudinally. V was cut by 0 bases and J by 5 bases, with 11 bases left in between. CDR1 is SGDLS and CDR2 is YYNGEE in the germline V gene. This CDR3 spans 14 amino acids. In the source study's methods: Amplification of reference gene primers provided the estimated nucleated cell counts. Profiling relied on immunoSEQ multiplex PCR, and the TCRdb table lists in-frame clones only, not all of them. The D gene and trimming were derived from the DNA, and the V and J assignments and clone size from that table. Of a few hundred thousand clones detected, about 87% appear once; the ten largest clones hold over 10%.

This rearrangement joins TRBV9 to TRBJ1-2, with D maybe TRBD1 (5 bases). This sequence originates from a woman aged 45-65 years with COVID-19, enrolled during active disease. The sequenced material came from peripheral blood. CDR3 bases: TGTGCCAGCAGCGTAGCTGGGGGGGATTATGGCTACACCTTC. Translation: CASSVAGGDYGYTF.